These 12 T cell receptor beta chains share one sample of origin, sequenced in a study of T cell clonality in common variable immunodeficiency. Repertoires were generated with immunoSEQ multiplex PCR, while TCRdb's copy carries only in-frame clones and drops some. The repertoire consists of 15,000 to 25,000 clones, none detected only once. Their antigens remain unidentified. Study results and limitations: In common variable immunodeficiency, TCR beta chains reportedly carried fewer deletions and N-nucleotide insertions.

The sequenced sample was peripheral blood mononuclear cells. Receptors were obtained from a human donor with common variable immunodeficiency.

This clone was found many times. The CDR3 end is not reached by the read, which stops 3 residues before it; the germline J gene fills it in. This sequence joins TRBV5-4 and TRBJ1-4, with TRBD1 identical over 7 bases. Losses at the gene ends were 0 bases for V and 5 bases for J; bases not matched to a gene: 1. Germline V lookup: CDR1 SGHNT, CDR2 YYREEE (reference sequence). CDR3 length: 14 residues. CDR3 amino acids: CASSLGGGNEKLFF. Partial CDR3 DNA: TGTGCCAGCAGCTTGGGAGGGGGCAATGAAAAA.

In its sample, this clone was seen many times. From the germline J gene comes the end of the CDR3, since the read stops 3 residues before it. Other DNA variants within this sample encode the same CDR3. This chain uses TRBV6-1 with TRBJ1-1, with D perhaps matching TRBD1 (5 bases). Trimming took off 2 bases at V and 1 base at J, with 8 bases between the two ends. Germline loops: CDR1 MNHNS, CDR2 SASEGT. This CDR3 contains 14 residues. CDR3: CASSEKGRNTEAFF. The sequenced part of the CDR3 DNA is TGTGCCAGCAGTGAAAAGGGGAGGAACACTGAA.

This clone showed up many times. The CDR3 extends 3 residues past the end of the read, so its final part is completed from the germline J gene. The chain joins TRBV30 to TRBJ2-7, with 9 nucleotides matching TRBD2. Trimming removed 0 bases from V and 0 bases from J; junction bases left unmatched: 12. This CDR3 spans 18 amino acids. Germline V lookup: CDR1 GTSNPN, CDR2 SVGIG (reference sequence). The DNA read from the CDR3 is TGTGCCTGGAGTGTAAGGTCTAGCGGGACGAGAATCTCCTACGAG. Translated: CAWSVRSSGTRISYE. The CDR3 in its entirety is CAWSVRSSGTRISYEQYF.

This clone appeared many times. The read comes to an end 3 residues before the CDR3 does, leaving the germline J gene to fill in the end. The chain employs TRBV11-2 and TRBJ2-1; 7 bases are a match to TRBD2. This CDR3 is 15 amino acids long. V dropped 3 bases and J dropped 3; count of bases not matched to a gene: 5. CDR1 and CDR2 from the germline V gene are SGHAT and FQNNGV. The CDR3 bases that were read are TGTGCCAGCAGCTTCCCACTAGCGCGCTACAATGAG. Amino acids: CASSFPLARYNE. The CDR3 in its entirety is CASSFPLARYNEQFF.

This clone was recorded at least ten times. The read terminates 3 residues before the CDR3 end, so the remaining end is supplied by the germline J gene. The sample contains more than one DNA sequence encoding this CDR3. The V and J genes are TRBV20-1 and TRBJ2-2; D may be TRBD1 (5 bases). V was clipped by 5 bases and J by 1 base, with 11 bases between them. Germline V gives CDR1 DFQATT, CDR2 SNEGSKA (reference sequence). The CDR3 covers 14 residues. CDR3 loop: CSASTDRNTGELFF. The CDR3 DNA, read in part, is TGCAGTGCTTCGACAGATAGGAACACCGGGGAG.

About this clone itself: The read halts 3 residues ahead of the CDR3 end, with the missing end drawn from the germline J gene. The chain recombines TRBV10-1 with TRBJ2-7; possible D gene TRBD2, 5 bases. Germline V gene sequence: CDR1 WNHNN, CDR2 SYGVQD (reference sequence). The CDR3 has 13 residues. V was cut by 0 bases and J by 4 bases, with 7 bases left in between. Incomplete CDR3 DNA: TGCGCCAGCAGTGAGTCTCGGGGTTACGAG. Translated: CASSESRGYE. The whole CDR3 sequence is CASSESRGYEQYF.

At least ten counts were recorded for this clone. The CDR3 is cut off 3 residues early in the read; its end comes from the germline J gene. This chain connects TRBV12-3 or TRBV12-4 to TRBJ2-3, with 8 bases matching TRBD2. The CDR3 totals 17 residues. Losses at the gene ends were 4 bases for V and 0 bases for J; bases not matched to a gene: 9. The CDR3 region is CASSWLAGTISTDTQYF. CDR3 bases read: TGTGCCAGCAGTTGGTTAGCGGGGACGATAAGCACAGATACG.

This clone was counted at least ten times. The CDR3 is cut off 3 residues early in the read; its end comes from the germline J gene. This chain links TRBV6-2 or TRBV6-3 with TRBJ1-6, with unresolved D. This CDR3 region has 14 residues. Germline values: CDR1 MNHEY, CDR2 SVGEGT. The V end lost 2 bases, the J end lost 9 bases, and 11 bases lay between the germline ends. Incomplete CDR3 DNA: TGTGCCAGCAGTTACCCGCAGGCGGGTTCACCC. This sequence encodes CASSYPQAGSP. The full CDR3 sequence reads CASSYPQAGSPLHF.

This clone was observed at least ten times. The CDR3 end is not reached by the read, which stops 3 residues before it; the germline J gene fills it in. The chain is built from TRBV20-1 and TRBJ1-5; tentative D call: TRBD1 (6 bases). This CDR3 region has 15 residues. Trimming took off 2 bases at V and 3 bases at J, with 14 bases between the two ends. Germline CDR1 and CDR2: DFQATT and SNEGSKA (reference sequence). The CDR3 loop is CSARLEGHYNQPQHF. Incomplete CDR3 DNA: TGCAGTGCTAGATTAGAGGGACATTACAATCAGCCC.

This clone was detected ten times or more. The read terminates 3 residues ahead of where the CDR3 ends, so the germline J gene completes it. J is TRBJ1-1 and V is TRBV19, with D tentatively TRBD1 (6 bases). The CDR3 is made up of 16 amino acids. Trimming cost V 5 bases and J 0 bases, with 16 bases left between them. Per germline, CDR1 LNHDA and CDR2 SQIVND (reference sequence). The CDR3 spells CASSLIWDILNTEAFF. Partial CDR3 DNA: TGTGCCAGTAGTCTGATCTGGGACATTTTGAACACTGAA.

This clone was recorded at least ten times. From the germline J gene comes the end of the CDR3, since the read stops 3 residues before it. This chain links TRBV11-2 with TRBJ1-3; D unclear. Trimming shortened V by 7 bases and J by 4 bases, and 11 bases separated the two germline ends. The germline gives CDR1 SGHAT, CDR2 FQNNGV. This CDR3 comprises 13 residues. Here the CDR3 reads CASNNLGGNTIYF. The part of the CDR3 DNA that was read is TGTGCCAGCAACAATTTAGGGGGAAACACC.

This clone was seen a few times. The CDR3 end is not reached by the read, which stops 3 residues before it; the germline J gene fills it in. This chain uses TRBV7-8 with TRBJ2-5, with 11 nucleotides matching TRBD1. Germline V gene sequence: CDR1 SGHVS, CDR2 FQNEAQ. This CDR3 has 14 residues. The ends lost 5 bases at V and 5 bases at J; junction bases unmatched: 4. The covered CDR3 bases are TGTGCCAGCAGCCGGGACAGGGGGTATGAGACC. The encoded protein is CASSRDRGYET. The full-length CDR3 reads as CASSRDRGYETQYF.